Here is one T cell receptor beta chain with its context. Its antigen is not identified. In TCRdb, the RT-PCR reads were re-called with MiXCR into one record per CDR3 protein. The table has approximately 490,000 distinct CDR3 sequences, approximately 7.7% seen once. With 5 bases removed from V and 6 bases from J, the gap between germline ends came to 11 bases. In germline, CDR1 is SEHNR, CDR2 FQNEAQ (reference sequence). The CDR3 contains 12 residues. This entry comes from a study of response to subunit inactivated influenza vaccine. Findings and caveats of the study: The authors proposed limited new T cell recruitment per seasonal influenza vaccination.

The receptor was derived from a man between 50 and 70 years old who received an inactivated influenza vaccine. The material was PBMCs from blood, obtained around 25 months after vaccination. The chain recombines TRBV7-9 with TRBJ2-7; D gene ambiguous. The CDR3 protein is CASSPSLGEQYF. The DNA for the CDR3 is TGTGCCAGCAGCCCCAGCCTAGGCGAGCAGTACTTC. The whole variable domain, remainder taken from reference TRBV7-9 and TRBJ2-7, is DTGVSQNPRHKITKRGQNVTFRCDPISEHNRLYWYRQTLGQGPEFLTYFQNEAQLEKSRLLSDRFSAERPKGSFSTLEIQRTEQGDSAMYLCASSPSLGEQYFGPGTRLTVT.